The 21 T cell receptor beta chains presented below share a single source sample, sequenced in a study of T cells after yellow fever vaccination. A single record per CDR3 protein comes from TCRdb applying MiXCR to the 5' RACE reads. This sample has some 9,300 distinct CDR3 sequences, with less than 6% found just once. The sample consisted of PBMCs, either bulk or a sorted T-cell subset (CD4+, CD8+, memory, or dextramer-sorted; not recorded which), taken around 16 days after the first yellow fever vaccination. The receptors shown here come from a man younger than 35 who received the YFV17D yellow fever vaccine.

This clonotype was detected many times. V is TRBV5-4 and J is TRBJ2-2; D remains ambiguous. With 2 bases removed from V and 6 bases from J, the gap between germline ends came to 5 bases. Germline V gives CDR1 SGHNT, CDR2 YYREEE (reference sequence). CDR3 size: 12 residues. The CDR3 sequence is CASSLDAGELFF. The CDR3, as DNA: TGTGCCAGCAGCTTAGACGCCGGGGAGCTGTTTTTT. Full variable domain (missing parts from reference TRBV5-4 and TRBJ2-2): ETGVTQSPTHLIKTRGQQVTLRCSSQSGHNTVSWYQQALGQGPQFIFQYYREEENGRGNFPPRFSGLQFPNYSSELNVNALELDDSALYLCASSLDAGELFFGEGSRLTVL.

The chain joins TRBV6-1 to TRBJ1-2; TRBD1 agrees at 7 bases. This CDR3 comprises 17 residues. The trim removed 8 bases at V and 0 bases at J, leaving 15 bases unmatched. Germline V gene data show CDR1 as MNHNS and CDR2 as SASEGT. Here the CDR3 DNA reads TGTGCCAGCGACGTGTCCCTTCCGGGACAGACTAACTATGGCTACACCTTC. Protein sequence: CASDVSLPGQTNYGYTF.

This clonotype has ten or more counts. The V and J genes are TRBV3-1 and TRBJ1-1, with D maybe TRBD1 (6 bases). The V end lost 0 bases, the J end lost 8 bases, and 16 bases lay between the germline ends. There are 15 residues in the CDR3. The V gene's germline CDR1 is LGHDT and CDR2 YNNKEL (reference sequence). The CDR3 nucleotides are TGTGCCAGCAGCCAAGATAATGTGGCTACAGGGGAAGCTTTCTTT. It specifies CASSQDNVATGEAFF. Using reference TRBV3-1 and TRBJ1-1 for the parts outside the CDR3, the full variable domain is DTAVSQTPKYLVTQMGNDKSIKCEQNLGHDTMYWYKQDSKKFLKIMFSYNNKELIINETVPNRFSPKSPDKAHLNLHINSLELGDSAVYFCASSQDNVATGEAFFGQGTRLTVV.

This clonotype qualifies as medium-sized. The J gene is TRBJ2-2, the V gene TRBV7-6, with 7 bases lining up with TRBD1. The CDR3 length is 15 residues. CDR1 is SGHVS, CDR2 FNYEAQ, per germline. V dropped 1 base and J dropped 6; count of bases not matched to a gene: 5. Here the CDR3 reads CASSLVQGTAGELFF. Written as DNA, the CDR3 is TGTGCCAGCAGCTTAGTGCAAGGGACAGCCGGGGAGCTGTTTTTT.

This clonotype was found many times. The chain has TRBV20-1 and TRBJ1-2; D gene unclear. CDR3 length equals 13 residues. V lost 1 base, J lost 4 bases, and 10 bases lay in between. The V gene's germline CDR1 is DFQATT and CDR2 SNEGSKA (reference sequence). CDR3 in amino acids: CSARGSGFYGYTF. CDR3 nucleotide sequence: TGCAGTGCTAGAGGGTCTGGGTTCTATGGCTACACCTTC.

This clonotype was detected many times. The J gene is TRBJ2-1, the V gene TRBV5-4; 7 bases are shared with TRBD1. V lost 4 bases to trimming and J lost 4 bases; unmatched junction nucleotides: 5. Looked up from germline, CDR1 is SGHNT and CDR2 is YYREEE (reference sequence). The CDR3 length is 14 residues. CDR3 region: CASSPSGQYNEQFF. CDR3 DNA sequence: TGTGCCAGCAGCCCCTCGGGACAGTACAATGAGCAGTTCTTC.

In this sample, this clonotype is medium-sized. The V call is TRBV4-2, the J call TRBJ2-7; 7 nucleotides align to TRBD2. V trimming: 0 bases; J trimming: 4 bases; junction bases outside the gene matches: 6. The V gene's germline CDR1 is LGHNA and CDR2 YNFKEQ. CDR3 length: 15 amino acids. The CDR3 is CASSQDAAGPYEQYV. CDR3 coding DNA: TGTGCCAGCAGCCAAGACGCAGCGGGGCCGTACGAGCAGTACGTC.

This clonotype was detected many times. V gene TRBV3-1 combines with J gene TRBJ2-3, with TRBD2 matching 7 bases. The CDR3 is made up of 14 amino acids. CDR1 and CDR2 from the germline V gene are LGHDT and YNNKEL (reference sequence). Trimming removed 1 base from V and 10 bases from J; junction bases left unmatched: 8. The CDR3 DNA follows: TGTGCCAGCAGCCAAGGGGAGGGGCGAAGGGCGCAGTATTTT. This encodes CASSQGEGRRAQYF.

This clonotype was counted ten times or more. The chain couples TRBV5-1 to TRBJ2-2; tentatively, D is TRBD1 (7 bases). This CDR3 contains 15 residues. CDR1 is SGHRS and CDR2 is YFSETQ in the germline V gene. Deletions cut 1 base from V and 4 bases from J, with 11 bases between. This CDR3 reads CASSLRGDSTGELFF. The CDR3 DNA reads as TGCGCCAGCAGCTTGCGCGGGGACAGCACCGGGGAGCTGTTTTTT.

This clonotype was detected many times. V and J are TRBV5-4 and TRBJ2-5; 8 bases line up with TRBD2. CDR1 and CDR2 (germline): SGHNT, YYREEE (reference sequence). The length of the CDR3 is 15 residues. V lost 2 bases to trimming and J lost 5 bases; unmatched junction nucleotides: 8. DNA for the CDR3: TGTGCCAGCAGCTTCACAGCGGGGGCTCTGGAGACCCAGTACTTC. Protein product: CASSFTAGALETQYF.

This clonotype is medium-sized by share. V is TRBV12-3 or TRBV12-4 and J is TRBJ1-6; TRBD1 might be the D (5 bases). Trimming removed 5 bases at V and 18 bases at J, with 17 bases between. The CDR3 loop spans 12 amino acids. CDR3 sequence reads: CASSVDTARAHF. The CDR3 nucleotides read TGTGCCAGCAGTGTGGACACCGCTCGGGCCCACTTT.

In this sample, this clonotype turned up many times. In nucleotides, the CDR3 is TGCGCCAGCAGCTTGGGGGGGACCGGGACAGAGTACAATGAGCAGTTCTTC. This encodes CASSLGGTGTEYNEQFF. This chain connects TRBV5-1 to TRBJ2-1; 7 bases fit TRBD1. V shed 0 bases, J shed 4 bases, and the junction held 10 bases outside the gene matches. The germline CDR1 and CDR2 sequences are SGHRS and YFSETQ. The CDR3 contains 17 residues.

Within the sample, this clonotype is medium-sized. CDR3 protein: CASSEVGQGAGEQYF. CDR3 DNA: TGTGCCAGCAGTGAGGTGGGTCAGGGGGCTGGCGAGCAGTACTTC. The chain couples TRBV2 to TRBJ2-7; 8 nucleotides align to TRBD1. Trimming at V came to 3 bases and at J to 6 bases, leaving 10 bases not matched to a gene. The CDR3 spans 15 residues. Looked up from germline, CDR1 is SNHLY and CDR2 is FYNNEI.

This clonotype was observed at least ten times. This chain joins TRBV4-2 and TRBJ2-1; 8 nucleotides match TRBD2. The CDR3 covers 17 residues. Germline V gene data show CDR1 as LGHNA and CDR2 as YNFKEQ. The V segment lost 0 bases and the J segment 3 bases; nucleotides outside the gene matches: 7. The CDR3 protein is CASSQDFRTSFYNEQFF. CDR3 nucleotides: TGTGCCAGCAGCCAAGACTTTCGGACTAGCTTCTACAATGAGCAGTTCTTC.

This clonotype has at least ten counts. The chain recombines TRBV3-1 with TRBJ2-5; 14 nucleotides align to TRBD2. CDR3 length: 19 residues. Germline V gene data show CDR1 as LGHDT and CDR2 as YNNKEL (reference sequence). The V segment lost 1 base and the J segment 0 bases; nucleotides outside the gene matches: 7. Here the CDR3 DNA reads TGTGCCAGCAGCCAAGGTGCGACTAGCGGGGGGGAGTACCAAGAGACCCAGTACTTC. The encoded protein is CASSQGATSGGEYQETQYF.

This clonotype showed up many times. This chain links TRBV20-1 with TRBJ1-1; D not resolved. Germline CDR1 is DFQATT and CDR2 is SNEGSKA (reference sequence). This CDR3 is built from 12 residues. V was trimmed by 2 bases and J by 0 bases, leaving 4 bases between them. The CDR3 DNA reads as TGCAGTGCTAGACCCATGAACACTGAAGCTTTCTTT. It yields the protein CSARPMNTEAFF.

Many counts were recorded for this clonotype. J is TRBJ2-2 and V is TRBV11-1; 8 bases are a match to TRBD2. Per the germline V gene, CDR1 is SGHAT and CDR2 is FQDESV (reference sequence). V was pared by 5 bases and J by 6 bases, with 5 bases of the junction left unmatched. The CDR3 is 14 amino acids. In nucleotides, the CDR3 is TGTGCCAGCAGCCTCGGGGGGGGAGCCGGGGAGCTGTTTTTT. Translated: CASSLGGGAGELFF.

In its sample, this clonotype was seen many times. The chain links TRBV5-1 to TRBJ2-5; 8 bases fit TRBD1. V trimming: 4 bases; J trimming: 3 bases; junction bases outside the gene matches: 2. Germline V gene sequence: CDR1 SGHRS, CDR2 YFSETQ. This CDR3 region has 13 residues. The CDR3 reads CASSTTGEETQYF. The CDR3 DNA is TGCGCCAGCAGCACGACAGGGGAAGAGACCCAGTACTTC.

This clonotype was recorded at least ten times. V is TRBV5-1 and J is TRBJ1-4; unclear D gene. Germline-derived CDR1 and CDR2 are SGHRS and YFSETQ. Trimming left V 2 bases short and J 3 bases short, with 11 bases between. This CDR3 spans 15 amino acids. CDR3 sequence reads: CASSFYPEANEKLFF. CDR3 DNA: TGCGCCAGCAGCTTCTACCCGGAGGCTAATGAAAAACTGTTTTTT.

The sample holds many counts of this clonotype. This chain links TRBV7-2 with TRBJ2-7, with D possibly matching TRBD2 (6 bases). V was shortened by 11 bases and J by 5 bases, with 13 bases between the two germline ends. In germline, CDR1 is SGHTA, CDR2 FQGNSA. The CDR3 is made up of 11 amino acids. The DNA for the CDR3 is TGTGCCTCCGGGAGTTTCAACGAGCAGTACTTC. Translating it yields CASGSFNEQYF.

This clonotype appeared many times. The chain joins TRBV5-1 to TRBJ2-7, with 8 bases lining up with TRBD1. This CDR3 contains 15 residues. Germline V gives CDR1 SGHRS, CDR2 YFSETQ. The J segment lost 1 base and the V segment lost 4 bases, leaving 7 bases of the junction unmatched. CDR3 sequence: CASSPGQGHSYEQYF. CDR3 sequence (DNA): TGCGCCAGCAGCCCAGGACAGGGTCATTCCTACGAGCAGTACTTC.